A few counts support the clone carrying this T cell receptor (beta chain). The antigen is undetermined. Unmatched junction bases numbered 8, after V lost 3 bases and J lost 2 bases. This CDR3 is 16 amino acids long. This specimen belongs to a study of blood T cells in healthy people across ages. Study-wide results and caveats: Whereas aged donors had fewer naive CD4+ cells, long-lived donors had more of them and higher diversity. A roughly linear fall in TCR beta diversity per million T cells was seen with increasing age. Those diversity estimates obtained from one million T cells were thought to be underestimates.

Through a sample-barcoded 5' primer and a J-beta primer mix, a second PCR was run for about 6 to 12 cycles. TCRdb ran MiXCR on the 5' RACE reads and lists one entry per CDR3 protein. In the table there are about 690,000 distinct CDR3 sequences, 40% to 50% of which are singletons. Aged roughly 6 to 90, donors were systemically healthy Caucasians from Russia. The genes are TRBV12-3 or TRBV12-4 and TRBJ2-5; TRBD2 matches at 8 bases. The sample comprised blood. This sequence originates from an older man in good health. This CDR3 reads CASSLTTSGGQETQYF. For the CDR3, the DNA is TGTGCCAGCAGTTTGACAACTAGCGGAGGGCAAGAGACCCAGTACTTC.